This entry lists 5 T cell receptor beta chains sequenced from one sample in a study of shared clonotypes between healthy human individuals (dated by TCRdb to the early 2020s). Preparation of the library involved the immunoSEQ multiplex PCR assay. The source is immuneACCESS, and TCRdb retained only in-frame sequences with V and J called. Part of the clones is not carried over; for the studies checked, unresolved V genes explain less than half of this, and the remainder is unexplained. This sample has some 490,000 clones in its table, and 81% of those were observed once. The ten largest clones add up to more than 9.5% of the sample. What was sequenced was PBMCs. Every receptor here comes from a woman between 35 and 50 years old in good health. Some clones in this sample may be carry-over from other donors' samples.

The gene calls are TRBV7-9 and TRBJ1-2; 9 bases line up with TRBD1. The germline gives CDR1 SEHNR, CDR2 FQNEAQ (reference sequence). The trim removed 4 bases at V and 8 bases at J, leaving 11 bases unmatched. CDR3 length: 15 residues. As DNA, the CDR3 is TGTGCCAGCAGCTCCCCGACAGGGGGGAGCGAGGGCTACACCTTC. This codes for CASSSPTGGSEGYTF.

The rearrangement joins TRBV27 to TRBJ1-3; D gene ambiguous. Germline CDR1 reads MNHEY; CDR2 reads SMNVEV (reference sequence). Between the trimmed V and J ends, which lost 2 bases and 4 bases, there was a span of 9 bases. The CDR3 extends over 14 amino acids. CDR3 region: CASSLGQRGNTIYF. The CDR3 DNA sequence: TGTGCCAGCAGTTTAGGGCAGCGAGGAAACACCATATATTTT.

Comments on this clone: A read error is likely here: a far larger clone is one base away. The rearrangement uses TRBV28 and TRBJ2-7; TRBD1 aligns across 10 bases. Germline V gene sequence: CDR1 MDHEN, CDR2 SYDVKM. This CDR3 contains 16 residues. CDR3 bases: TGTGTCAGCAGTTCCCCTCCGGGACAGGGGTCCGGGGAGCAGTACTTC. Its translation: CVSSSPPGQGSGEQYF.

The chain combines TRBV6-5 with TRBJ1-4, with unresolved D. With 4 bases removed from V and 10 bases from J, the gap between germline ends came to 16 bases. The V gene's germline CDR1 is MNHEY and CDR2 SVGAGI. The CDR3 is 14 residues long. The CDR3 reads CASSSGVEVAKLFF. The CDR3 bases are TGTGCCAGCAGTTCCGGGGTCGAGGTTGCAAAACTGTTTTTT.

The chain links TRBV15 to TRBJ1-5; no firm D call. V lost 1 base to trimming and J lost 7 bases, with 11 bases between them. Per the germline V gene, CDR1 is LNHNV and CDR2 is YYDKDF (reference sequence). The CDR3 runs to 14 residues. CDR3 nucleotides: TGTGCCACCAGCAGAGCCCGGCCTGGGCAGCCCCAGCATTTT. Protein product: CATSRARPGQPQHF.